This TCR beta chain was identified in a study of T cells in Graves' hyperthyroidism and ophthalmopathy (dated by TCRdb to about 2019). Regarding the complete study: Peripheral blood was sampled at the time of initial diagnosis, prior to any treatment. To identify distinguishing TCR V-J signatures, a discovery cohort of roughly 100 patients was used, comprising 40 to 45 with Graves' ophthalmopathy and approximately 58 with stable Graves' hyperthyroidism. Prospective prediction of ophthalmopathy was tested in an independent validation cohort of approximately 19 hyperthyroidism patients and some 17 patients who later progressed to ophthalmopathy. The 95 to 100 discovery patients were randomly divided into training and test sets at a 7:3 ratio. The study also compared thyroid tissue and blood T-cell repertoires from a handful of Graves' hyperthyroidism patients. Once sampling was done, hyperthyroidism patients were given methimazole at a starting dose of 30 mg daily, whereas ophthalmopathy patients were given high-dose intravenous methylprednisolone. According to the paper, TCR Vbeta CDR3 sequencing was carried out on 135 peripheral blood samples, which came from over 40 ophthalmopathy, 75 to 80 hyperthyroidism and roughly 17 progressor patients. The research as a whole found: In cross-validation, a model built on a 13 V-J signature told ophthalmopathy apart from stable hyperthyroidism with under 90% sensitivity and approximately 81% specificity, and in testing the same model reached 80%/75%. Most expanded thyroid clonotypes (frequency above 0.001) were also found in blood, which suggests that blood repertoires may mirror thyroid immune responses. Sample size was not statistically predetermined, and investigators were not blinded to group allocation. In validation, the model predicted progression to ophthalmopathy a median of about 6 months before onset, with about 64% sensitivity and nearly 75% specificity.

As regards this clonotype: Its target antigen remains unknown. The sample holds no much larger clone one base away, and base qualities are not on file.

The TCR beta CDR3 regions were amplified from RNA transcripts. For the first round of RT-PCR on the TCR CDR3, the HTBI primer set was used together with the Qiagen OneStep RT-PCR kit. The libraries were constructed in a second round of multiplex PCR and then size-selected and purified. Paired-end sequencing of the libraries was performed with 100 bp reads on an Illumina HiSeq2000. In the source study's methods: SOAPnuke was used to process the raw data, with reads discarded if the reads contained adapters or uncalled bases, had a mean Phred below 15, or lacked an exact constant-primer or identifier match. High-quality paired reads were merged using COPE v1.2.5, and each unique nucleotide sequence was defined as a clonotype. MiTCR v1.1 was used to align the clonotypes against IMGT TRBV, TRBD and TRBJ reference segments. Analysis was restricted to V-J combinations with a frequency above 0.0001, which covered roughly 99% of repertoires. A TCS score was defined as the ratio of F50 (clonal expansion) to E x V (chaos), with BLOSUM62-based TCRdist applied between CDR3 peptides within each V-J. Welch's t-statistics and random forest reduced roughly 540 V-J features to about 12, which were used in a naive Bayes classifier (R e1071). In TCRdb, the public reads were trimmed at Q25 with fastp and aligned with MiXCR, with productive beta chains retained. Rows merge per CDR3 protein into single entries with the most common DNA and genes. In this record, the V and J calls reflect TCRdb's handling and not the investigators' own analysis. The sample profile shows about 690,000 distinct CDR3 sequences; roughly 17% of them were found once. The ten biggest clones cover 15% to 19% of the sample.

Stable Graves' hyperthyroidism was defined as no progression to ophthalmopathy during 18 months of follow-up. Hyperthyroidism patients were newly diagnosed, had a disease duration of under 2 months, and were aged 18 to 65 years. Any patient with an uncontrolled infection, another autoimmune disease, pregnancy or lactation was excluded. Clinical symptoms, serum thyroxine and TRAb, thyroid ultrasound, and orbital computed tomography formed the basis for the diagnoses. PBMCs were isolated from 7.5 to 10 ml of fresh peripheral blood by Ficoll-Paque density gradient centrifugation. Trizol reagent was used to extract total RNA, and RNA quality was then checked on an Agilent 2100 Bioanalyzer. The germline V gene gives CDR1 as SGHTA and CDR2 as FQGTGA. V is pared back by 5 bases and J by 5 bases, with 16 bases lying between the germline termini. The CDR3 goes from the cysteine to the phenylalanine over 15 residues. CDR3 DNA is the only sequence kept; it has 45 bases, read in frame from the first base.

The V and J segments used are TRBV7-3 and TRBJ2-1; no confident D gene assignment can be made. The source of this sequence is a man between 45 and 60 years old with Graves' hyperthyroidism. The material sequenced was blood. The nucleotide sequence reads TGTGCCAGCAGCCCCAGGCGGCTACCGAACAATGAGCAGTTCTTC. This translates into CASSPRRLPNNEQFF.